The 20 T cell receptor beta chains given below trace back to one sample, sequenced in a study of identical twins. TCRdb independently ran MiXCR on the 5' RACE reads; one entry per CDR3 protein. The table has 200,000 to 250,000 distinct CDR3 sequences, about an eighth seen once. This sample also appeared in a second study, on yellow fever vaccine responses in identical twins.

The source material was memory (CD45RO+) T cells sorted from blood. These receptors came from a woman between 18 and 29 years old in good health.

This clonotype was recorded a few times. The V call is TRBV25-1, the J call TRBJ2-5; a possible D gene is TRBD1 (5 bases). The CDR3 length is 14 residues. Germline CDR1 reads MGHDK; CDR2 reads SYGVNS. V lost 2 bases, J lost 3 bases, and 10 bases lay in between. CDR3 loop: CASSEQGSEETQYF. DNA for the CDR3: TGTGCCAGCAGTGAACAGGGTAGTGAAGAGACCCAGTACTTC.

This clonotype turned up a few times. At one end the junction does not follow the germline gene, possibly because of a read error. The chain carries TRBV6-1 and TRBJ1-4; D possibly corresponds to TRBD1 (6 bases). The length of the CDR3 is 11 residues. Germline assignment: CDR1 MNHNS and CDR2 SASEGT. The CDR3 sequence: CASSEGQANHF. The CDR3 nucleotides read TGTGCCAGCAGTGAAGGACAGGCCAACCATTTT.

This clonotype was seen a handful of times. The V call is TRBV9, the J call TRBJ2-7, with D perhaps TRBD1 (6 bases). The germline V gene encodes CDR1 SGDLS and CDR2 YYNGEE. V was clipped by 4 bases and J by 0 bases, with 11 bases between them. The CDR3 consists of 14 residues. The CDR3 spells CASSLSGHSYEQYF. The CDR3 region has the DNA TGTGCCAGCAGCTTATCGGGACACTCCTACGAGCAGTACTTC.

There are many counts of this clonotype. This chain uses TRBV7-9 with TRBJ1-1; D is unresolved. The CDR3 loop spans 15 amino acids. Deletions cut 1 base from V and 1 base from J, with 10 bases between. Germline loops: CDR1 SEHNR, CDR2 FQNEAQ (reference sequence). This CDR3 reads CASSLDFARNTEAFF. Here the CDR3 DNA reads TGTGCCAGCAGCTTAGATTTCGCGAGGAACACTGAAGCTTTCTTT.

The chain employs TRBV2 and TRBJ2-5; the match to TRBD1 covers 8 bases. Looked up from germline, CDR1 is SNHLY and CDR2 is FYNNEI. The CDR3 sequence is 16 residues long. With V trimmed by 4 bases and J by 5 bases, 12 bases remained unmatched. CDR3 sequence: CASSGGQGAARETQYF. In DNA, the CDR3 is TGTGCCAGCAGTGGTGGGCAGGGGGCCGCTCGGGAGACCCAGTACTTC. The full variable domain, in which reference TRBV2 and TRBJ2-5 provide the parts outside the CDR3, is EPEVTQTPSHQVTQMGQEVILRCVPISNHLYFYWYRQILGQKVEFLVSFYNNEISEKSEIFDDQFSVERPDGSNFTLKIRSTKLEDSAMYFCASSGGQGAARETQYFGPGTRLLVL.

This clonotype has a count of ten or more. The chain is built from TRBV20-1 and TRBJ2-1; 8 bases are a match to TRBD1. Per the germline V gene, CDR1 is DFQATT and CDR2 is SNEGSKA (reference sequence). V dropped 6 bases and J dropped 2; count of bases not matched to a gene: 6. CDR3 length: 14 amino acids. The CDR3 loop is CSAPPGQAYNEQFF. The DNA of the CDR3 is TGCAGTGCCCCGCCGGGACAGGCCTACAATGAGCAGTTCTTC.

This clonotype was observed a few times. CDR3 protein: CASSASYGYTF. Written as DNA, the CDR3 is TGTGCCAGCAGCGCGAGCTATGGCTACACCTTC. The genes are TRBV21-1 and TRBJ1-2. TRBV21-1 is a recognized pseudogene. The CDR3 length is 11 residues.

CDR3 in amino acids: CASSEGGNTQYF. CDR3 in DNA: TGTGCCAGCAGTGAAGGTGGAAATACGCAGTATTTT. V gene TRBV2 combines with J gene TRBJ2-3; D gene unclear. This CDR3 comprises 12 residues. CDR1 and CDR2 from the germline V gene are SNHLY and FYNNEI. V lost 1 base and J 7 bases, leaving 6 bases between the germline ends.

This clonotype has only a few counts. The V gene is TRBV28, the J gene TRBJ1-2; tentatively, D is TRBD1 (6 bases). The germline V and J ends were trimmed by 7 bases and 5 bases, with 23 bases remaining between them. Germline CDR1 is MDHEN and CDR2 is SYDVKM. The length of the CDR3 is 16 residues. CDR3 nucleotides: TGTGCCAGCACGAGGGTGGGGGGCAGTAAAGCATATGGCTACACCTTC. It translates to CASTRVGGSKAYGYTF.

This chain joins TRBV11-1 and TRBJ2-3, with 10 bases identical to TRBD2. CDR3 size: 18 residues. The junction had 12 bases not matched to a gene; V was cut back by 5 bases and J by 1 base. CDR1 is SGHAT and CDR2 is FQDESV in the germline V gene (reference sequence). The CDR3, as DNA: TGTGCCAGCAGCCCAGGGGCCAGCGGGACTAGCGGCACAGATACGCAGTATTTT. It codes for CASSPGASGTSGTDTQYF.

The rearrangement joins TRBV7-2 to TRBJ2-7, with 9 nucleotides matching TRBD1. CDR3 length equals 14 residues. With V trimmed by 4 bases and J by 4 bases, 5 bases remained unmatched. Germline V lookup: CDR1 SGHTA, CDR2 FQGNSA. DNA of the CDR3: TGTGCCAGCAGCTCGGGACAGGGTGTTTACGAGCAGTACTTC. Translating it yields CASSSGQGVYEQYF.

This clonotype came up a few times. The chain employs TRBV18 and TRBJ2-7; D is uncertain. The CDR3 covers 15 residues. V lost 2 bases, J lost 7 bases, and 18 bases lay in between. The V gene's germline CDR1 is KGHSH and CDR2 LQKENI. CDR3 in DNA: TGTGCCAGCTCACCAATGGGGAAGGTATCGGATGAGCAGTACTTC. It translates to CASSPMGKVSDEQYF.

V and J are TRBV28 and TRBJ1-1; possible D gene TRBD1, 5 bases. The V and J ends lost 5 bases and 3 bases respectively, with 16 bases between them. The CDR3 has 15 amino acids. Germline values: CDR1 MDHEN, CDR2 SYDVKM. This CDR3 is CASSTPWGDHTEAFF. The CDR3 bases are TGTGCCAGCAGTACCCCGTGGGGCGACCACACTGAAGCTTTCTTT.

This chain connects TRBV4-3 to TRBJ2-1, with 12 bases matching TRBD1. From germline, CDR1 is LGHNA and CDR2 YSLEER. The ends lost 2 bases at V and 6 bases at J; junction bases unmatched: 5. There are 16 residues in the CDR3. CDR3 amino acids: CASSQLGQGAGNEQFF. CDR3 bases: TGCGCCAGCAGCCAATTGGGACAGGGGGCGGGCAATGAGCAGTTCTTC.

The V and J genes are TRBV7-2 and TRBJ2-1; D is undetermined. Per the germline V gene, CDR1 is SGHTA and CDR2 is FQGNSA. The length of the CDR3 is 16 residues. With 0 bases removed from V and 0 bases from J, the gap between germline ends came to 9 bases. The CDR3, as DNA: TGTGCCAGCAGCTTAGCGGCCTCAAGCTCCTACAATGAGCAGTTCTTC. It translates to CASSLAASSSYNEQFF.

This clonotype was counted many times. The V gene is TRBV29-1, the J gene TRBJ2-4; no clear D gene. Germline values: CDR1 SQVTM, CDR2 ANQGSEA. Trimming cost V 5 bases and J 0 bases, with 17 bases left between them. CDR3 length equals 16 residues. The CDR3 bases are TGCAGCGTTACAACCCGGGCCGTTCTAGCCAAAAACATTCAGTACTTC. Its protein product is CSVTTRAVLAKNIQYF.

This clonotype was found a few times. The V and J genes are TRBV20-1 and TRBJ2-5, with no clear D. The CDR3 spans 11 residues. V lost 2 bases and J 1 base, leaving 2 bases between the germline ends. The germline gives CDR1 DFQATT, CDR2 SNEGSKA (reference sequence). The CDR3 region is CSARPQETQYF. CDR3 sequence (DNA): TGCAGTGCTAGACCCCAAGAGACCCAGTACTTC.

V usage is TRBV4-2 and J usage is TRBJ2-3; the D call may be TRBD1 or TRBD2 (5 bases each). From germline, CDR1 is LGHNA and CDR2 YNFKEQ. The CDR3 covers 16 residues. Trimming removed 2 bases at V and 1 base at J, with 13 bases between. The CDR3 reads CASSQFQLGGTDTQYF. The CDR3 DNA reads as TGTGCCAGCAGCCAATTCCAGCTGGGGGGCACAGATACGCAGTATTTT.

This clonotype was observed many times. This rearrangement joins TRBV12-3 or TRBV12-4 to TRBJ2-2; D call uncertain. The germline V and J ends were trimmed by 3 bases and 6 bases, with 5 bases remaining between them. The CDR3 is made up of 12 amino acids. The CDR3 DNA follows: TGTGCCAGCAGTTTTGTCCCCGGGGAGCTGTTTTTT. Protein product: CASSFVPGELFF.

This clonotype was counted between two and nine times. The genes are TRBV6-2 or TRBV6-3 and TRBJ2-1, with TRBD1 identical over 10 bases. Per germline, CDR1 MNHEY and CDR2 SVGEGT. This CDR3 contains 14 residues. The V gene end was trimmed by 7 bases and the J gene end by 4 bases; junction bases not matched to a gene: 4. The CDR3 loop is CASIRDRGYNEQFF. The CDR3 nucleotides read TGTGCCAGCATAAGGGACAGGGGATACAATGAGCAGTTCTTC.